Included here is one T cell receptor (beta chain) sequence, with context. Its matching antigen is unknown. Germline CDR1 reads MDHEN; CDR2 reads SYDVKM. The CDR3 runs 14 residues. V lost 6 bases and J 4 bases, leaving 16 bases between the germline ends. Profiled with immunoSEQ multiplex PCR; TCRdb holds only in-frame clones, not every one. The table includes over 1.4 million clones, more than 95% detected once. The sample is drawn from a study of shared clonotypes between healthy human individuals. Whole-study findings and limits: The genetic and exposure-history diversity represented was limited by few donors.

This sequence was found in a man in his thirties or forties in good health. Material for sequencing was naive CD4+ T cells sorted from blood. Subset: CD45RA+ positively selected. The chain employs TRBV28 and TRBJ2-7; no reliable D call. This CDR3 reads CASSGGPNRYEQYF. CDR3 DNA sequence: TGTGCCAGCAGCGGTGGACCAAACCGGTACGAGCAGTACTTC.